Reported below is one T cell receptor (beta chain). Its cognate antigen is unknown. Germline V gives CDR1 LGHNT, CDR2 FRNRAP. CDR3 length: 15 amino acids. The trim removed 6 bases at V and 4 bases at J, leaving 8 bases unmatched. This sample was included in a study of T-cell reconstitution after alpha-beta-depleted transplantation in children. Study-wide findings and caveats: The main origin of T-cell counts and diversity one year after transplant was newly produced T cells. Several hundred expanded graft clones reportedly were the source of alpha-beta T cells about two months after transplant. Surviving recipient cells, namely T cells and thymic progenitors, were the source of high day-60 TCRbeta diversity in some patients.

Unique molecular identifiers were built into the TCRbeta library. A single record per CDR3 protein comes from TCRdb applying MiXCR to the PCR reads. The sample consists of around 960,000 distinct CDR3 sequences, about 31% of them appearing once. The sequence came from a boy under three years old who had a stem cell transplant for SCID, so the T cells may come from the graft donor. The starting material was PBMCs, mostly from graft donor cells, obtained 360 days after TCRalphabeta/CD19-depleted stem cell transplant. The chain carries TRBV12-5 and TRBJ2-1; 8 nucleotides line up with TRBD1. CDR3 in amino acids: CASGLPGGLYNEQFF. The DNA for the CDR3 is TGTGCTAGTGGCCTCCCAGGGGGCCTGTACAATGAGCAGTTCTTC.